Presented here are 20 T cell receptor beta chains from one specimen sequenced in a study of blood T cell repertoires in COVID-19. TCRdb keeps only in-frame clones here, not all; method: immunoSEQ multiplex PCR. In the table there are 400,000 to 500,000 clones, 70% to 90% of which are singletons. Sequenced: PBMCs or T cells enriched from blood (not recorded which). These receptors all come from a woman between 18 and 29 years old who had been exposed to COVID-19.

The chain is built from TRBV11-3 and TRBJ2-7; D is uncertain. The V gene lost 2 bases and the J gene lost 2 bases, with 10 bases spanning the gap. The CDR3 length is 14 residues. CDR1 and CDR2 from the germline V gene are SGHNT and YENEEA. The CDR3 nucleotides are TGTGCCAGCAGCTTAAACGGTCTCCCCTACGAGCAGTACTTC. It is translated as CASSLNGLPYEQYF.

The rearrangement uses TRBV7-2 and TRBJ2-2; possible D gene TRBD2, 7 bases. Trimming cost V 8 bases and J 7 bases, with 17 bases left between them. Germline V gene data show CDR1 as SGHTA and CDR2 as FQGNSA. CDR3 length: 14 residues. As DNA, the CDR3 is TGTGCCAGCTTCCGGGGGGCTGAGGGCGGGGAGCTGTTTTTT. Protein sequence: CASFRGAEGGELFF.

This rearrangement joins TRBV29-1 to TRBJ2-1; 10 nucleotides match TRBD2. The junction had 9 bases not matched to a gene; V was cut back by 6 bases and J by 4 bases. Germline-derived CDR1 and CDR2 are SQVTM and ANQGSEA. CDR3 size: 15 residues. The CDR3 DNA is TGCAGCGTCCCCCCGACTAGCGGGCCTTACAATGAGCAGTTCTTC. It specifies CSVPPTSGPYNEQFF.

The V call is TRBV28, the J call TRBJ2-7; 10 nucleotides match TRBD1. From germline, CDR1 is MDHEN and CDR2 SYDVKM. The junction had 7 bases not matched to a gene; V was cut back by 4 bases and J by 1 base. The CDR3 has 16 residues. CDR3 sequence: CASSSPGTGDSYEQYF. The CDR3, as DNA: TGTGCCAGCAGTTCGCCGGGGACAGGGGATTCCTACGAGCAGTACTTC.

This chain connects TRBV7-9 to TRBJ2-7, with no clear D. The CDR3 spans 14 residues. Trimming pared 4 bases from V and 5 bases from J, leaving 15 bases between. From germline, CDR1 is SEHNR and CDR2 FQNEAQ (reference sequence). The CDR3 DNA is TGTGCCAGCAGCTCGACAAGAGAGTCCGACGAGCAGTACTTC. Encoded protein: CASSSTRESDEQYF. Drawing the rest from reference TRBV7-9 and TRBJ2-7, the complete variable domain is DTGVSQNPRHKITKRGQNVTFRCDPISEHNRLYWYRQTLGQGPEFLTYFQNEAQLEKSRLLSDRFSAERPKGSFSTLEIQRTEQGDSAMYLCASSSTRESDEQYFGPGTRLTVT.

The J gene is TRBJ2-7, the V gene TRBV28; 11 bases map to TRBD2. This CDR3 contains 16 residues. Germline CDR1 is MDHEN and CDR2 is SYDVKM. J gave up 1 base and V 5 bases, and 7 bases lay outside the gene matches. This CDR3 is CASSHLRTSGSYEQYF. Written as DNA, the CDR3 is TGTGCCAGCAGTCACCTACGGACTAGCGGGTCCTACGAGCAGTACTTC.

The rearrangement joins TRBV11-1 to TRBJ1-1; D not certain. V lost 1 base to trimming and J lost 1 base, with 7 bases between them. Germline V CDR1 and CDR2: SGHAT, FQDESV (reference sequence). This CDR3 has 14 residues. CDR3 loop: CASSLGGSNTEAFF. CDR3 bases: TGTGCCAGCAGCTTAGGCGGATCGAACACTGAAGCTTTCTTT.

V and J are TRBV6-5 and TRBJ1-3; D gene ambiguous. The CDR3 is made up of 15 amino acids. Per germline, CDR1 MNHEY and CDR2 SVGAGI. V lost 0 bases and J 3 bases, leaving 9 bases between the germline ends. The CDR3 here is CASSYSPQIGNTIYF. In nucleotides, the CDR3 is TGTGCCAGCAGTTACTCGCCCCAGATTGGAAACACCATATATTTT.

The CDR3 loop is CASSQDPGRGSPLHF. For the CDR3, the DNA is TGTGCCAGCAGCCAAGATCCGGGCAGGGGTTCACCCCTCCACTTT. The chain recombines TRBV3-1 (or the pseudogene TRBV3-2) with TRBJ1-6; D perhaps matches TRBD1 (6 bases). In germline, CDR1 is LGHDT, CDR2 YNNKEL (reference sequence). The V gene lost 0 bases and the J gene lost 9 bases, with 12 bases spanning the gap. The CDR3 is 15 residues long.

CDR3 coding DNA: TGTGCCGGGGGTTCAGGGGGCTACGGGGCCCAGTACTTC. Translation: CAGGSGGYGAQYF. The gene calls are TRBV2 and TRBJ2-5, with 8 bases that match TRBD1. Germline V gene sequence: CDR1 SNHLY, CDR2 FYNNEI. The CDR3 is 13 residues long. V lost 11 bases to trimming and J lost 9 bases; unmatched junction nucleotides: 14.

The chain carries TRBV3-1 (or the pseudogene TRBV3-2) and TRBJ2-7, with 8 bases matching TRBD2. Germline CDR1 reads LGHDT; CDR2 reads YNNKEL (reference sequence). With V trimmed by 0 bases and J by 4 bases, 11 bases remained unmatched. The CDR3 extends over 17 amino acids. CDR3 protein: CASSQDEPGGIIYEQYF. The CDR3 nucleotides are TGTGCCAGCAGCCAAGATGAACCGGGGGGGATTATTTACGAGCAGTACTTC.

The chain joins TRBV30 to TRBJ1-6; D is perhaps TRBD1 (5 bases). CDR1 and CDR2 from the germline V gene are GTSNPN and SVGIG (reference sequence). Deletions cut 0 bases from V and 6 bases from J, with 15 bases between. The CDR3 totals 16 residues. CDR3: CAWSVNGAVRNSPLHF. The CDR3 bases are TGTGCCTGGAGTGTAAATGGGGCGGTACGTAATTCACCCCTCCACTTT.

The chain uses TRBV12-3 or TRBV12-4 and TRBJ1-2; D gene uncertain. The length of the CDR3 is 11 residues. Trimming shortened V by 1 base and J by 7 bases, and 4 bases separated the two germline ends. The CDR3 loop reads CASSLELGYTF. CDR3 sequence (DNA): TGTGCCAGCAGTTTAGAGCTTGGCTACACCTTC.

The chain combines TRBV7-9 with TRBJ2-3; 14 positions agree with TRBD2. Germline lookup yields CDR1 SEHNR and CDR2 FQNEAQ (reference sequence). The CDR3 has 17 residues. J was trimmed by 8 bases and V by 5 bases; bases with no gene match: 12. The CDR3 DNA reads TGTGCCAGCAGCACAAAACCGGGACTAGCGGGAGTGGCTACGCAGTATTTT. Protein sequence: CASSTKPGLAGVATQYF.

This clone was observed a handful of times. This chain joins TRBV28 and TRBJ2-3; TRBD1 matches at 7 bases. After removal of 5 bases from V and 4 bases from J, the junction contained 15 bases not matched to a gene. Germline V CDR1 and CDR2: MDHEN, SYDVKM. The CDR3 has 17 amino acids. The CDR3 DNA follows: TGTGCCAGCAGTGACCTACAGGGGAGTATAGGGCCAGATACGCAGTATTTT. It encodes CASSDLQGSIGPDTQYF.

This chain links TRBV4-2 with TRBJ2-3; D ambiguous. Germline loops: CDR1 LGHNA, CDR2 YNFKEQ. V lost 1 base and J lost 2, with 13 bases in between. The CDR3 is 16 residues long. CDR3 loop: CASSQAEQPLTDTQYF. The CDR3 nucleotides read TGTGCCAGCAGCCAAGCGGAGCAACCCCTCACAGATACGCAGTATTTT.

The chain carries TRBV27 and TRBJ1-1, with D perhaps TRBD1 (5 bases). V lost 4 bases, J lost 0 bases, and 12 bases lay in between. Looked up from germline, CDR1 is MNHEY and CDR2 is SMNVEV (reference sequence). The CDR3 runs 15 residues. For the CDR3, the DNA is TGTGCCAGCAGTTCACACCAGGGTGTGAACACTGAAGCTTTCTTT. Its protein is CASSSHQGVNTEAFF.

The genes are TRBV7-9 and TRBJ1-3; no reliable D call. The CDR3 totals 17 residues. Germline V gene sequence: CDR1 SEHNR, CDR2 FQNEAQ (reference sequence). The ends were cut back, 2 bases at V and 3 bases at J, with 17 bases in the middle. DNA of the CDR3: TGTGCCAGCAGCTTAACCGTCGGGGTAGCCGTTGGAAACACCATATATTTT. The encoded protein is CASSLTVGVAVGNTIYF. The full variable domain, completed using reference TRBV7-9 and TRBJ1-3, is DTGVSQNPRHKITKRGQNVTFRCDPISEHNRLYWYRQTLGQGPEFLTYFQNEAQLEKSRLLSDRFSAERPKGSFSTLEIQRTEQGDSAMYLCASSLTVGVAVGNTIYFGEGSWLTVV.

The rearrangement uses TRBV9 and TRBJ2-3, with 12 bases lining up with TRBD2. Trimming at V came to 3 bases and at J to 3 bases, leaving 5 bases not matched to a gene. Per germline, CDR1 SGDLS and CDR2 YYNGEE. The CDR3 has 16 residues. The CDR3 loop reads CASSASGGASTDTQYF. In DNA form, the CDR3 reads TGTGCCAGCAGCGCTAGCGGGGGGGCCTCGACAGATACGCAGTATTTT.

The rearrangement uses TRBV25-1 and TRBJ1-5; 7 bases line up with TRBD1. The CDR3 totals 13 residues. Germline CDR1 is MGHDK and CDR2 is SYGVNS. V shed 6 bases, J shed 6 bases, and the junction held 5 bases outside the gene matches. CDR3 region: CASRETGCQPQHF. The DNA of the CDR3 is TGTGCCAGCAGGGAGACAGGGTGTCAGCCCCAGCATTTT.